This TCR beta chain comes out of a study of early T cells in non-severe SARS-CoV-2 infection. Study observations and caveats: In VDJdb matching, anti-spike CD8 responses were favored while private and CD4 specificities went missing.

The CDR3 covers 14 residues. The V gene's germline CDR1 is SNHLY and CDR2 FYNNEI. Trimming shortened V by 5 bases and J by 1 base, and 8 bases separated the two germline ends. This clonotype was found a few times. Its antigen is currently unknown. Attachment of unique molecular identifiers to individual cDNA molecules was performed. MiXCR, applied by TCRdb to the 5' RACE reads, yields one record per CDR3 protein. The table records 62,000 or so distinct CDR3 sequences, 7% to 10% of them present only once. V is TRBV2 and J is TRBJ2-2, with D unresolved. The receptor's source is an adult who was a healthcare worker with PCR-confirmed SARS-CoV-2 infection or an uninfected control (not recorded which). The starting material was whole blood, obtained at baseline. Here the CDR3 DNA reads TGTGCCAGCAGTCGAACCGTGAACACCGGGGAGCTGTTTTTT. This sequence encodes CASSRTVNTGELFF. The whole variable domain, filled in from reference TRBV2 and TRBJ2-2, reads EPEVTQTPSHQVTQMGQEVILRCVPISNHLYFYWYRQILGQKVEFLVSFYNNEISEKSEIFDDQFSVERPDGSNFTLKIRSTKLEDSAMYFCASSRTVNTGELFFGEGSRLTVL.